This T cell receptor beta chain was recorded in a study of shared clonotypes between healthy human individuals. Turning to this clone: Other nucleotide sequences from this sample produce the same CDR3.

This CDR3 is built from 12 residues. Deletions cut 2 bases from V and 4 bases from J, with 6 bases between. The V gene's germline CDR1 is MDHEN and CDR2 SYDVKM. The protocol was immunoSEQ multiplex PCR, while the TCRdb copy is restricted to in-frame clones and leaves out a portion. Among over 2,000,000 clones listed, about 94% were seen once. Cells designated naive CD8 were CD45RO-negative and were positively selected for CCR7, with terminally differentiated effector memory CD45RA+ cells excluded. Sequenced input: naive CD8+ T cells from PBMCs. The source is a man between 18 and 35 years old in good health. Some clones in this sample may be carry-over from other donors' samples. The chain couples TRBV28 to TRBJ2-7; no reliable D call. The chain's CDR3 is CASSLTVYEQYF. The CDR3, as DNA: TGTGCCAGCAGTTTAACGGTTTACGAGCAGTACTTC.